A single sample gave rise to the 27 T cell receptor beta chains below, sequenced in a study of monozygotic twins with inflammatory bowel disease. TCRdb reworked the 5' RACE reads into one entry per CDR3 protein, no DNA. Recorded for this sample: around 370,000 distinct CDR3 sequences. The sample comprised blood. The receptors stem from a human donor with ulcerative colitis or Crohn's disease, or a healthy co-twin of an affected twin (not recorded which).

J is TRBJ2-1 and V is TRBV20-1. In germline, CDR1 is DFQATT, CDR2 SNEGSKA (reference sequence). This CDR3 region has 15 residues. CDR3 residues: CSARDLESSYNEQFF.

The chain uses TRBV5-1 and TRBJ2-2. This CDR3 contains 13 residues. Germline V gives CDR1 SGHRS, CDR2 YFSETQ. The CDR3 is CASTAFGDGELFF.

The chain couples TRBV7-8 to TRBJ2-1; TCRdb designates TRBD1, a call that cannot be tested without DNA. CDR3 length: 16 amino acids. Germline-derived CDR1 and CDR2 are SGHVS and FQNEAQ. The CDR3 loop reads CASSLVIRGSIDEQFF.

Here the CDR3 reads CASSLGQYNSYEQYF. The rearrangement uses TRBV12-3 or TRBV12-4 and TRBJ2-7; TCRdb proposes TRBD1, but this gene call is untestable without DNA. The CDR3 extends over 15 amino acids.

This rearrangement joins TRBV2 to TRBJ2-7; lacking DNA, the TRBD2 call made by TCRdb goes unchecked. The germline V gene encodes CDR1 SNHLY and CDR2 FYNNEI. The CDR3 length is 11 residues. This CDR3 is CVLGRGYEQYF.

The chain uses TRBV5-6 and TRBJ2-5; TCRdb designates TRBD1, a call that cannot be tested without DNA. Per germline, CDR1 SGHDT and CDR2 YYEEEE. This CDR3 spans 14 amino acids. The CDR3 is CASSGTGVQKTQYF.

This chain links TRBV5-4 with TRBJ1-6. This CDR3 contains 14 residues. Germline CDR1 reads SGHNT; CDR2 reads YYREEE (reference sequence). The CDR3 loop reads CASSLVDENSPLHF. The full variable domain, with the rest looked up from reference TRBV5-4 and TRBJ1-6, is ETGVTQSPTHLIKTRGQQVTLRCSSQSGHNTVSWYQQALGQGPQFIFQYYREEENGRGNFPPRFSGLQFPNYSSELNVNALELDDSALYLCASSLVDENSPLHFGNGTRLTVT.

This chain connects TRBV27 to TRBJ2-3; absent DNA, TCRdb's TRBD2 call cannot be checked. The CDR3 length is 18 residues. CDR1 and CDR2 (germline): MNHEY, SMNVEV (reference sequence). CDR3 in amino acids: CASSLRSLQTRGTDTQYF.

V is TRBV30 and J is TRBJ1-1. The germline gives CDR1 GTSNPN, CDR2 SVGIG (reference sequence). This CDR3 has 16 amino acids. The chain's CDR3 is CAWSDTQGLMNTEAFF.

The J gene is TRBJ1-5, the V gene TRBV6-5; the TCRdb D gene call, TRBD1, has no DNA to confirm it. Per the germline V gene, CDR1 is MNHEY and CDR2 is SVGAGI. The CDR3 extends over 14 amino acids. The chain's CDR3 is CASSYGQGSQPQHF.

This chain connects TRBV19 to TRBJ1-1. This CDR3 contains 13 residues. Germline V gene sequence: CDR1 LNHDA, CDR2 SQIVND (reference sequence). The CDR3: CASRTGGNTEAFF.

The chain joins TRBV5-6 to TRBJ2-7; TCRdb calls TRBD1, which cannot be checked without DNA. This CDR3 has 15 residues. Germline CDR1 and CDR2: SGHDT and YYEEEE. This CDR3 reads CASSLGDREVYEQYF. The complete variable domain, with remaining parts taken from reference TRBV5-6 and TRBJ2-7, reads DAGVTQSPTHLIKTRGQQVTLRCSPKSGHDTVSWYQQALGQGPQFIFQYYEEEERQRGNFPDRFSGHQFPNYSSELNVNALLLGDSALYLCASSLGDREVYEQYFGPGTRLTVT.

This chain connects TRBV7-9 to TRBJ2-1; TCRdb lists TRBD1, though no DNA is available to test this call. The CDR3 runs 16 residues. Germline CDR1 and CDR2: SEHNR and FQNEAQ (reference sequence). CDR3 protein: CASSLQTGSPYNEQFF. The variable domain in full, completed from reference TRBV7-9 and TRBJ2-1, reads DTGVSQNPRHKITKRGQNVTFRCDPISEHNRLYWYRQTLGQGPEFLTYFQNEAQLEKSRLLSDRFSAERPKGSFSTLEIQRTEQGDSAMYLCASSLQTGSPYNEQFFGPGTRLTVL.

The V call is TRBV18, the J call TRBJ1-1. Germline V gene sequence: CDR1 KGHSH, CDR2 LQKENI. The CDR3 spans 14 residues. This CDR3 is CASSRAAKNTEAFF. Full variable domain (rest looked up from reference TRBV18 and TRBJ1-1): NAGVMQNPRHLVRRRGQEARLRCSPMKGHSHVYWYRQLPEEGLKFMVYLQKENIIDESGMPKERFSAEFPKEGPSILRIQQVVRGDSAAYFCASSRAAKNTEAFFGQGTRLTVV.

V is TRBV7-9 and J is TRBJ1-1; the TCRdb D gene call, TRBD1, has no DNA to confirm it. In germline, CDR1 is SEHNR, CDR2 FQNEAQ (reference sequence). The CDR3 has 15 residues. The CDR3 spells CASSLGQGAHTEAFF.

The chain recombines TRBV10-3 with TRBJ2-1; TCRdb's D call of TRBD1 is untestable without DNA. Per the germline V gene, CDR1 is ENHRY and CDR2 is SYGVKD. There are 15 residues in the CDR3. CDR3 amino acids: CAISEPKGRNDEQFF.

The V and J genes are TRBV7-2 and TRBJ2-1; with no DNA, the TCRdb D assignment of TRBD1 cannot be verified. Germline CDR1 SGHTA, CDR2 FQGNSA. The CDR3 consists of 14 residues. This CDR3 reads CASSRLGAYNEQFF.

This chain connects TRBV11-2 to TRBJ1-1; TCRdb names TRBD1, which stays unverified in the absence of DNA. Germline CDR1 reads SGHAT; CDR2 reads FQNNGV. There are 18 residues in the CDR3. The CDR3 loop reads CASSLVSPGHRGRTEAFF.

The chain is built from TRBV18 and TRBJ2-3; TCRdb picks TRBD1, but there is no DNA to check that call. The CDR3 extends over 19 amino acids. The germline CDR1 and CDR2 sequences are KGHSH and LQKENI. CDR3 residues: CASSPPQPTAGVHTDTQYF.

The rearrangement joins TRBV20-1 to TRBJ2-1; TCRdb outputs TRBD2, but without DNA this stays unchecked. This CDR3 spans 17 amino acids. Germline CDR1 and CDR2: DFQATT and SNEGSKA (reference sequence). The CDR3 sequence is CSARRLAGGTSDNEQFF.

The chain uses TRBV5-1 and TRBJ2-3; TCRdb names TRBD2, which stays unverified in the absence of DNA. Germline CDR1 and CDR2: SGHRS and YFSETQ. This CDR3 is built from 16 residues. The CDR3 protein is CASSATGTSGVYTQYF.

This chain connects TRBV5-1 to TRBJ1-4; TCRdb proposes TRBD1, but this gene call is untestable without DNA. CDR1 is SGHRS, CDR2 YFSETQ, per germline. This CDR3 region has 16 residues. Here the CDR3 reads CASSDPDRGSYEKLFF.

The chain has TRBV6-2 or TRBV6-3 and TRBJ2-7; TCRdb's D call of TRBD1 is untestable without DNA. Germline CDR1 reads MNHEY; CDR2 reads SVGEGT. There are 15 residues in the CDR3. The CDR3 here is CASETGTGATYEQYF.

The gene calls are TRBV20-1 and TRBJ2-3; TCRdb returns TRBD1, unconfirmable since there is no DNA. This CDR3 spans 15 amino acids. Germline V gene lookup returns CDR1 DFQATT and CDR2 SNEGSKA (reference sequence). The CDR3 loop is CSARDGGLDTDTQYF.

The chain uses TRBV4-3 and TRBJ1-4; TCRdb picks TRBD1, but there is no DNA to check that call. The CDR3 has 19 residues. Germline assignment: CDR1 LGHNA and CDR2 YSLEER. The CDR3 loop is CASSQERTGPLSTNEKLFF.

The chain combines TRBV11-2 with TRBJ2-7; lacking DNA, the TRBD1 call made by TCRdb goes unchecked. This CDR3 region has 14 residues. Per the germline V gene, CDR1 is SGHAT and CDR2 is FQNNGV. The CDR3 loop is CASRNPGSSYEQYF. The full variable domain, its missing parts supplied by reference TRBV11-2 and TRBJ2-7, is EAGVAQSPRYKIIEKRQSVAFWCNPISGHATLYWYQQILGQGPKLLIQFQNNGVVDDSQLPKDRFSAERLKGVDSTLKIQPAKLEDSAVYLCASRNPGSSYEQYFGPGTRLTVT.

Here the CDR3 reads CASSGVLGNTEAFF. The chain couples TRBV5-6 to TRBJ1-1. Germline V gene lookup returns CDR1 SGHDT and CDR2 YYEEEE. The CDR3 runs 14 residues.